This T cell receptor beta chain was retrieved from a study of blood T cell repertoires in COVID-19. Using immunoSEQ multiplex PCR, the repertoire was profiled, and TCRdb retains in-frame clones only, with some absent. This repertoire shows fewer than 130,000 clones, approximately 82% found once; its top ten account for about 3.7%. V lost 2 bases to trimming and J lost 0 bases, with 15 bases between them. CDR1 is SGHVS, CDR2 FNYEAQ, per germline. The CDR3 spans 17 residues. What was sequenced was peripheral blood. The sequence was obtained from a woman aged 80 or over with acute or convalescent COVID-19. This sequence joins TRBV7-6 and TRBJ2-3; D is possibly TRBD2 (5 bases). CDR3 nucleotides: TGTGCCAGCAGCTTACAGCCCCTAACGGGGAGCACAGATACGCAGTATTTT. Amino acid sequence: CASSLQPLTGSTDTQYF.